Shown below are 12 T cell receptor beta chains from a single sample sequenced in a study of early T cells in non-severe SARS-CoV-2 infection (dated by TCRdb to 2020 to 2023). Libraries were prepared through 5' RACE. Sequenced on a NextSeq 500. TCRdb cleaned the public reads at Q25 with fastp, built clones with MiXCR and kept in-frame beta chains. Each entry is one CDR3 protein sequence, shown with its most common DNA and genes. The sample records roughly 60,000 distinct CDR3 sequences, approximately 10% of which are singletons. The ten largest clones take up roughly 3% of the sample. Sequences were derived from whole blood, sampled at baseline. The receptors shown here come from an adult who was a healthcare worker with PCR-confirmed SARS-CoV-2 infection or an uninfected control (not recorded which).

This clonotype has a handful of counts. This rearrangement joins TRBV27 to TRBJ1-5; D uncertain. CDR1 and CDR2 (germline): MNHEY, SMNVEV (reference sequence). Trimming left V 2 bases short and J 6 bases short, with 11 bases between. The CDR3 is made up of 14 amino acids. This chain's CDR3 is CASSLARGGQPQHF. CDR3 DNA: TGTGCCAGCAGTTTAGCCCGGGGTGGTCAGCCCCAGCATTTT.

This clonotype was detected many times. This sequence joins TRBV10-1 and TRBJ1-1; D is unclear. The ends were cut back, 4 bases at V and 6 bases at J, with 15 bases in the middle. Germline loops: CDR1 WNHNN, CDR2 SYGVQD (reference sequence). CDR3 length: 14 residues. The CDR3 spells CASSAFGARAEAFF. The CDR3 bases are TGCGCCAGCAGTGCCTTCGGAGCGCGGGCTGAAGCTTTCTTT.

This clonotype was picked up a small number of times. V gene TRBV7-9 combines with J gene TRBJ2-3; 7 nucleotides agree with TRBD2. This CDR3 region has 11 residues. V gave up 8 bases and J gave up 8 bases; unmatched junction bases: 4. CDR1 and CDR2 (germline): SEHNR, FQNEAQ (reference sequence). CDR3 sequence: CASLREGTQYF. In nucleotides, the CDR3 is TGTGCCAGCTTGAGGGAGGGTACGCAGTATTTT.

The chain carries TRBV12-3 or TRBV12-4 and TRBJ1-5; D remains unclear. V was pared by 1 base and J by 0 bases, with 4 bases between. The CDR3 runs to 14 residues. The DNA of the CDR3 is TGTGCCAGCAGTTTAGGGAATAGCAATCAGCCCCAGCATTTT. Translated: CASSLGNSNQPQHF.

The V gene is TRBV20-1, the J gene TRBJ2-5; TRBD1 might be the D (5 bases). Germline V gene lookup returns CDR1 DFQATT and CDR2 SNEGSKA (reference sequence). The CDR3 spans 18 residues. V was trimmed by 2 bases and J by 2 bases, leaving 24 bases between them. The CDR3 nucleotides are TGCAGTGCTAGAAGCCCCACCGGGTGGGCAGGGCGGCAAGAGACCCAGTACTTC. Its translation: CSARSPTGWAGRQETQYF.

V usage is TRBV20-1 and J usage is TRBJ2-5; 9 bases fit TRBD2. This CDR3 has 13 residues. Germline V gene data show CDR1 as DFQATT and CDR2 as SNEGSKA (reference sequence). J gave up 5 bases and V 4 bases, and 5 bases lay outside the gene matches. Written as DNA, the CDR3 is TGCAGTGCTACAGCGGGGGGCTACGAGACCCAGTACTTC. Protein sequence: CSATAGGYETQYF.

For the CDR3, the DNA is TGTGCCAGCAGGGGGACAGGGAGGGGGGCTGGCACCGGGGAGCTGTTTTTT. Translated: CASRGTGRGAGTGELFF. This chain uses TRBV6-5 with TRBJ2-2; 9 bases fit TRBD1. In germline, CDR1 is MNHEY, CDR2 SVGAGI. The junction had 12 bases not matched to a gene; V was cut back by 6 bases and J by 4 bases. This CDR3 has 17 amino acids.

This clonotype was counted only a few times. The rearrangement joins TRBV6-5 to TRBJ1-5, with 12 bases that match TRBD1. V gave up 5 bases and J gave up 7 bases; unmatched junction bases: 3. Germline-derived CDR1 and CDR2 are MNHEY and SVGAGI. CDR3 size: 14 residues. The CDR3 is CASSLGTGGQPQHF. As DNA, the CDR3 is TGTGCCAGCAGTCTAGGGACAGGGGGCCAGCCCCAGCATTTT.

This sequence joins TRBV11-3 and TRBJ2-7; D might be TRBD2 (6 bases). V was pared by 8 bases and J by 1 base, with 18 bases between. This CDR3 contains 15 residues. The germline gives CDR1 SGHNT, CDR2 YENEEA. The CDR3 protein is CASSRDSLPSYEQYF. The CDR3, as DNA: TGTGCCAGCTCCCGGGACTCCCTCCCTTCCTACGAGCAGTACTTC. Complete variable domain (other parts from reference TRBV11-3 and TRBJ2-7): EAGVVQSPRYKIIEKKQPVAFWCNPISGHNTLYWYLQNLGQGPELLIRYENEEAVDDSQLPKDRFSAERLKGVDSTLKIQPAELGDSAVYLCASSRDSLPSYEQYFGPGTRLTVT.

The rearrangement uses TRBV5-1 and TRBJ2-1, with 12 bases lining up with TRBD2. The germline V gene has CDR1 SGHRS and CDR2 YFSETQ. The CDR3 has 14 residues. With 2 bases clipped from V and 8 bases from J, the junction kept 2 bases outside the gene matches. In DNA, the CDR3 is TGCGCCAGCAGCTTCCGACTAGCGGGGGATGAGCAGTTCTTC. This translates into CASSFRLAGDEQFF.

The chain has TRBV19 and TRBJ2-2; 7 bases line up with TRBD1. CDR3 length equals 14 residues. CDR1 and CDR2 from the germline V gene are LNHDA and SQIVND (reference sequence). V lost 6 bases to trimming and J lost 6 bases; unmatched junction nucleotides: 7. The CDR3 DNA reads TGTGCCAGTAGACAGGGGATTTTCTCCGGGGAGCTGTTTTTT. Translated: CASRQGIFSGELFF.

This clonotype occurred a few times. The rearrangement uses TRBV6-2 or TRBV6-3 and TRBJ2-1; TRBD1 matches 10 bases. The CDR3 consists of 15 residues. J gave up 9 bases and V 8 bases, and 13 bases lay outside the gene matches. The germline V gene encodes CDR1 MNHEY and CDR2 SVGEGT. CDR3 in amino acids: CASLSSGQGFGEQFF. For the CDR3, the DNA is TGTGCCAGCCTTTCTTCGGGACAGGGGTTCGGTGAGCAGTTCTTC.